The present entry profiles one T cell receptor (beta chain) with its context. This same CDR3 is encoded by further DNA sequences in the sample. These data are taken from a study of blood T cell repertoires in COVID-19. TCRdb's table, derived via immunoSEQ multiplex PCR, lists solely in-frame clones and lacks some. The sample has some 170,000 clones; around four fifths are singletons. Input material: peripheral blood. The receptor comes from a woman of 80 years or more with acute or convalescent COVID-19.

This chain's CDR3 is CASSSDLVGLAGGYTF. CDR3 DNA sequence: TGTGCCAGCAGTTCAGACTTAGTGGGCCTCGCGGGCGGCTACACCTTC. The rearrangement uses TRBV28 and TRBJ1-2, with D unresolved. The CDR3 totals 16 residues. Germline assignment: CDR1 MDHEN and CDR2 SYDVKM. Trimming took off 4 bases at V and 8 bases at J, with 23 bases between the two ends.